This T cell receptor beta chain was sequenced in a study of T cell repertoires in ileal Crohn's disease. TCRdb's table, derived via immunoSEQ multiplex PCR, lists solely in-frame clones and lacks some. The data contain roughly 8,500 clones, around 80% of them singletons. Time point given: neoterminal ileum biopsy at postoperative endoscopy, about 6 months after surgery. The germline CDR1 and CDR2 sequences are SGHTA and FQGNSA. The CDR3 runs to 14 residues. Trimming pared 6 bases from V and 4 bases from J, leaving 13 bases between. The V and J genes are TRBV7-2 and TRBJ1-3, with a tentative D call TRBD1 (6 bases). The source of this sequence is an adult with Crohn's disease. The sample taken for sequencing was ileal tissue. The CDR3 DNA follows: TGTGCCAGCAGACCTAGACAGGCCGGAAACACCATATATTTT. As protein: CASRPRQAGNTIYF.